A selection of T cell receptor beta chains follows, all from one sample in a study of Ad26.COV2.S vaccination and SARS-CoV-2 variants. Using immunoSEQ multiplex PCR, the repertoire was profiled, and TCRdb retains in-frame clones only, with some absent. The sample holds 150,000 to 200,000 clones, around 90% seen once. The source material was peripheral blood, sampled after recovery from COVID-19. Receptor source: a human donor who had recovered from COVID-19. Each CDR3 is given with its conserved first and last residue. Fields, in order: V gene, D gene, clone size, J gene, CDR3 DNA, CDR3 protein. The D gene is left open where the match is weak. Clone size is not always given. Where it is, it says once, few, many or a class for expanded clones.

TRBV2	NA	NA	TRBJ2-4	TGTGCCAGCAGTGAAAGGGTCACCGGCAGGATTCAGTACTTC	CASSERVTGRIQYF
TRBV4-1	NA	once	TRBJ1-1	TGCGCCAGCAGCCAAGCTGTCCCGAACACTGAAGCTTTCTTT	CASSQAVPNTEAFF
TRBV14	TRBD1	NA	TRBJ2-1	TGTGCCAGCAGCCCGACAGGGTCCCTTGGGGAGCAGTTCTTC	CASSPTGSLGEQFF
TRBV24-1	NA	NA	TRBJ2-2	TGTGCCACCAGTGCTACCTTAAACACCGGGGAGCTGTTTTTT	CATSATLNTGELFF
TRBV6-6	NA	few	TRBJ1-1	TGTGCCAGCAGTTACCCCGGGGAGGGCGGCACTGAAGCTTTCTTT	CASSYPGEGGTEAFF
TRBV28	TRBD1	NA	TRBJ1-5	TGTGCCAGCAGTTTAGGGCAGGGGGCACAGCCCCAGCATTTT	CASSLGQGAQPQHF
TRBV6-5	NA	NA	TRBJ1-3	TGTGCCAGCAGTCTGACAGCTGGAAACACCATATATTTT	CASSLTAGNTIYF
TRBV6-6	NA	once	TRBJ1-1	TGTGCCAGCAGTTACGGAGGGAACACTGAAGCTTTCTTT	CASSYGGNTEAFF
TRBV7-2	TRBD2	NA	TRBJ2-1	TGTGCCAGCAGCTTAGCCGCGGGAGGGGCCTACAATGAGCAGTTCTTC	CASSLAAGGAYNEQFF
TRBV11-3	TRBD2	NA	TRBJ2-1	TGTGCCAGCAGCTTAGGTCCCTCGACTAGCGGGAGGGTTCACAATGAGCAGTTCTTC	CASSLGPSTSGRVHNEQFF
TRBV12-5	NA	few	TRBJ1-6	TGTGCTAGTGGTTTCGCGGGAAATTCACCCCTCCACTTT	CASGFAGNSPLHF
TRBV18	TRBD2	NA	TRBJ2-3	TGTGCCAGCTCACCGCTAGCGGGGGGGATCACAGATACGCAGTATTTT	CASSPLAGGITDTQYF
TRBV5-1	TRBD2	NA	TRBJ2-7	TGCGCCAGCAGCTTCGGCTCTAGCGGATCCTACGAGCAGTACTTC	CASSFGSSGSYEQYF
TRBV3-1/TRBV3-2	NA	few	TRBJ2-7	TGTGCCAGCAGCCAATGGGAAGGCGGCGAGCAGTACTTC	CASSQWEGGEQYF
TRBV27	NA	NA	TRBJ1-2	TGTGCCAGCAGTACAGGGCCAGACGGCTACACCTTC	CASSTGPDGYTF
TRBV9	TRBD1	NA	TRBJ2-3	TGTGCCAGCAGCGGAGCACAGGGGCGGGTGACAGATACGCAGTATTTT	CASSGAQGRVTDTQYF
TRBV30	TRBD1	NA	TRBJ2-7	TGTGCCTGGAGTGGCGGCAGGGGGCCCGTGGGGTACTTC	CAWSGGRGPVGYF
TRBV5-1	NA	NA	TRBJ2-2	TGCGCCAGCAGCTCGGGACTCCTCAACACCGGGGAGCTGTTTTTT	CASSSGLLNTGELFF
TRBV5-6	NA	NA	TRBJ1-3	TGTGCCAGCAGCACTACGATTGGACCCGGGACAAAGGGAAACACCATATATTTT	CASSTTIGPGTKGNTIYF
TRBV5-1	NA	NA	TRBJ2-4	TGCGCCAGCAGCTTGGATGACAGGATGGGACCTAAGAACCTAGCCAAAAACATTCAGTACTTC	CASSLDDRMGPKNLAKNIQYF
TRBV7-9	NA	few	TRBJ1-1	TGTGCCAGCAGCTTAGGGGGGAGAAACACTGAAGCTTTCTTT	CASSLGGRNTEAFF
TRBV7-9	TRBD2	NA	TRBJ2-7	TGTGCCAGCAGCTTCCCAGGACTAGTGGCGGCCTACGAGCAGTACTTC	CASSFPGLVAAYEQYF
TRBV15	TRBD1	NA	TRBJ2-5	TGTGCCACCAGATTAAGAGGGGGCGGGGAGACCCAGTACTTC	CATRLRGGGETQYF
TRBV30	TRBD1	NA	TRBJ2-2	TGTGCCTGGAGTCAACAGGGGACCGGGGAGCTGTTTTTT	CAWSQQGTGELFF
TRBV6-5	TRBD2	few	TRBJ2-1	TGTGCCAGCAGTCCCGGGACTAGCGGGGTCCAGTTCTTC	CASSPGTSGVQFF
TRBV30	TRBD1	NA	TRBJ2-2	TGTGCCTGGAGTAAGGGGGCTAACACCGGGGAGCTGTTTTTT	CAWSKGANTGELFF
TRBV9	NA	NA	TRBJ2-1	TGTGCCAGCAGCTCCCCCCGCGACGAAATGTTCTTC	CASSSPRDEMFF
TRBV6-6	TRBD2	NA	TRBJ2-1	TGTGCCAGCAGCCCGACGACTCTTAGCGGGAGGCAGTTCTTC	CASSPTTLSGRQFF
TRBV9	NA	NA	TRBJ1-6	NA	CASSVGPGPPPLHF
TRBV30	NA	once	TRBJ1-1	TGTGCCTGGAAGAAAGGGAGCTCCACTGAAGCTTTCTTT	CAWKKGSSTEAFF
TRBV5-1	NA	NA	TRBJ2-7	TGCGCCAGCGGTGACAATTCCTTAAGCGAGCAGTACTTC	CASGDNSLSEQYF
TRBV12-3/TRBV12-4	NA	NA	TRBJ2-7	TGTGCCAGCAGTTTAATGGAGGATCAGCAGTACTTC	CASSLMEDQQYF
TRBV4-1	NA	NA	TRBJ1-1	TGCGCCAGCAGCCAAGAAAGATTCAACACTGAAGCTTTCTTT	CASSQERFNTEAFF
TRBV7-3	NA	NA	TRBJ2-1	TGTGCCAGCAGCTCTCCGGACCGGTATAGCAATGAGCAGTTCTTC	CASSSPDRYSNEQFF
TRBV10-3	TRBD1	NA	TRBJ1-2	TGTGCCATCTTACTTACAGGGGGCCCCATGGGCGGCTATGGCTACACCTTC	CAILLTGGPMGGYGYTF
TRBV6-1	NA	NA	TRBJ1-3	TGTGCCAGCAGTGAGCAGGGTCCTGGAAACACCATATATTTT	CASSEQGPGNTIYF
TRBV5-1	TRBD1	NA	TRBJ1-1	TGCGCCAGCAGCCCGGACAGGTGGAACACTGAAGCTTTCTTT	CASSPDRWNTEAFF
TRBV5-6	NA	NA	TRBJ2-7	TGTGCCAGCAGCTTCCCCACCTTAGGGGAGCAGTACTTC	CASSFPTLGEQYF
TRBV10-1	NA	NA	TRBJ1-1	TGCGCCAGCAGCCCTACTCCGGACACGAACACTGAAGCTTTCTTT	CASSPTPDTNTEAFF
TRBV5-1	TRBD2	NA	TRBJ2-5	TGCGCCAGCAGCTTGGAGGCGGGTAGCGGGCCTCAAGAGACCCAGTACTTC	CASSLEAGSGPQETQYF
TRBV7-7	TRBD1	NA	TRBJ2-2	TGTGCCAGCAGTCGATCGACAGGGGACACCGGGGAGCTGTTTTTT	CASSRSTGDTGELFF
TRBV2	TRBD2	once	TRBJ2-5	TGTGCCAGCAGTGAAAGCCTAGCGGGAGGGCCGAAGACCCAGTACTTC	CASSESLAGGPKTQYF
TRBV4-1	NA	once	TRBJ2-2	TGCGCCAGCAGCCATAAGATCGTAACTACCGGGGAGCTGTTTTTT	CASSHKIVTTGELFF
TRBV11-2	NA	NA	TRBJ2-7	TGTGCCAGCAGATCCGACAGCCACGAGCAGTACTTC	CASRSDSHEQYF
TRBV6-6	NA	NA	TRBJ2-5	TGTGCCAGCAGCCCCCGGGAGACCCAGTACTTC	CASSPRETQYF
TRBV4-2	TRBD1	NA	TRBJ1-2	TGTGCCAGCAGCCAAGAGGGACAGGGGACTGGCTACACCTTC	CASSQEGQGTGYTF
TRBV19	TRBD2	NA	TRBJ2-1	TGTGCCAGTAGTACCCTCCTAGCGGGGGGCTCCTACAATGAGCAGTTCTTC	CASSTLLAGGSYNEQFF
TRBV2	TRBD1	NA	TRBJ1-5	TGTGCCAGCAGCGGGGGACAGGTTAGCAATCAGCCCCAGCATTTT	CASSGGQVSNQPQHF
TRBV7-3	NA	NA	TRBJ2-2	TGTGCCAGCAGCACCCGTAACACCGGGGAGCTGTTTTTT	CASSTRNTGELFF
TRBV4-1	NA	NA	TRBJ1-5	TGCGCCAGCAGCCAAGCGGGGCTTGGCAATCAGCCCCAGCATTTT	CASSQAGLGNQPQHF
TRBV27	TRBD1	NA	TRBJ1-6	TGTGCCAGCAGACCAGGGGGCGCTTCACCCCTCCACTTT	CASRPGGASPLHF
TRBV30	NA	NA	TRBJ2-2	TGTGCCTGGAATGATTTGGGTGAGCTGTTTTTT	CAWNDLGELFF
TRBV7-2	NA	few	TRBJ2-7	TGTGCCAGCGGTCTTAGACTAGACGAGCAGTACTTC	CASGLRLDEQYF
TRBV7-8	NA	once	TRBJ1-1	TGTGCCAGCGGTCTATCCCCGTACACTGAAGCTTTCTTT	CASGLSPYTEAFF